The 8 T cell receptor beta chains given below trace back to one sample, sequenced in a study of early T cells in non-severe SARS-CoV-2 infection. TCRdb fed the 5' RACE reads into MiXCR, producing one record per CDR3 protein. The sample comprises 30,000 to 45,000 distinct CDR3 sequences, 5% to 6% of which are singletons, and about 32% rests with the top ten. Source material: whole blood. The receptors come from an adult who was a healthcare worker with PCR-confirmed SARS-CoV-2 infection or an uninfected control (not recorded which).

The sample holds many counts of this clonotype. J is TRBJ2-5 and V is TRBV20-1; 12 bases agree with TRBD2. The CDR3 sequence is 14 residues long. After removal of 6 bases from V and 4 bases from J, the junction contained 6 bases not matched to a gene. Germline lookup yields CDR1 DFQATT and CDR2 SNEGSKA (reference sequence). The CDR3 DNA reads as TGCAGTGCAACGACTAGCGGGAGTCTAGAGACCCAGTACTTC. As protein: CSATTSGSLETQYF.

At least ten counts were recorded for this clonotype. This chain links TRBV11-2 with TRBJ2-7, with D unclear. V was clipped by 1 base and J by 6 bases, with 10 bases between them. The CDR3 totals 13 residues. Germline values: CDR1 SGHAT, CDR2 FQNNGV. CDR3 region: CASSLGGFLEQYF. The DNA of the CDR3 is TGTGCCAGCAGCTTAGGTGGATTCCTCGAGCAGTACTTC. The entire variable domain, with the rest obtained from reference TRBV11-2 and TRBJ2-7, is as follows: EAGVAQSPRYKIIEKRQSVAFWCNPISGHATLYWYQQILGQGPKLLIQFQNNGVVDDSQLPKDRFSAERLKGVDSTLKIQPAKLEDSAVYLCASSLGGFLEQYFGPGTRLTVT.

This clonotype was detected ten times or more. The chain recombines TRBV12-5 with TRBJ2-5; no definite D call. The ends were cut back, 6 bases at V and 5 bases at J, with 13 bases in the middle. The CDR3 is 13 residues long. The germline V gene has CDR1 LGHNT and CDR2 FRNRAP. The CDR3 is CASGPLDAETQYF. CDR3 DNA sequence: TGTGCTAGTGGCCCTCTAGATGCGGAGACCCAGTACTTC.

The chain carries TRBV6-6 and TRBJ1-2; D is unresolved. The CDR3 has 16 amino acids. CDR1 MNHNY and CDR2 SVGAGI come from the germline V gene (reference sequence). The V end was cut by 0 bases, the J end by 8 bases, with 19 bases between. CDR3 amino acids: CASSYSKELAERGYTF. The CDR3 coding sequence is TGTGCCAGCAGTTACTCGAAAGAACTCGCAGAAAGGGGCTACACCTTC.

The table lists this clonotype with many counts. The V gene is TRBV7-2, the J gene TRBJ2-7; D unclear. CDR3 length: 13 amino acids. V was trimmed by 4 bases and J by 4 bases, leaving 11 bases between them. The germline gives CDR1 SGHTA, CDR2 FQGNSA. This CDR3 reads CASSSPGPYEQYF. The CDR3 bases are TGTGCCAGCAGCTCCCCAGGTCCGTACGAGCAGTACTTC.

This clonotype was counted at least ten times. The rearrangement uses TRBV7-9 and TRBJ2-1; 7 nucleotides line up with TRBD2. The V gene end was trimmed by 5 bases and the J gene end by 6 bases; junction bases not matched to a gene: 19. Germline CDR1 reads SEHNR; CDR2 reads FQNEAQ (reference sequence). The CDR3 totals 18 residues. CDR3 bases: TGTGCCAGCAGCCTGGGACTGACGGGAGGCCCAGGCGGCAATGAGCAGTTCTTC. Amino acid sequence: CASSLGLTGGPGGNEQFF.

This clonotype appeared many times. Written as DNA, the CDR3 is TGTGCCATCAGTCCCGGACAGGGAGCAAACACCATATATTTT. Translation: CAISPGQGANTIYF. The chain recombines TRBV10-3 with TRBJ1-3, with 8 bases lining up with TRBD1. Germline V gene sequence: CDR1 ENHRY, CDR2 SYGVKD. The CDR3 sequence is 14 residues long. V lost 5 bases to trimming and J lost 6 bases; unmatched junction nucleotides: 6.

This clonotype was seen at least ten times. The rearrangement uses TRBV6-5 and TRBJ1-2, with TRBD1 matching 7 bases. Losses at the gene ends were 6 bases for V and 4 bases for J; bases not matched to a gene: 5. The CDR3 extends over 13 amino acids. The V gene's germline CDR1 is MNHEY and CDR2 SVGAGI. This CDR3 reads CASSSDRAYGYTF. CDR3 nucleotide sequence: TGTGCCAGCAGCTCCGACAGGGCCTATGGCTACACCTTC.